These 21 T cell receptor beta chains came from one sample sequenced in a study of cytomegalovirus exposure and HLA in healthy donors. The PCR made use of 60 Vbeta and 13 Jbeta primers. TCRdb's copy holds only in-frame clones and misses some; the assay was immunoSEQ multiplex PCR. The data hold hundreds of thousands of clones, with roughly 83% observed a single time. The sequenced material came from PBMCs. The receptors were gathered from a boy aged 2 to 10 in good health and CMV-seronegative.

V and J are TRBV10-2 and TRBJ1-2; 7 bases are shared with TRBD1. V lost 6 bases to trimming and J lost 4 bases; unmatched junction nucleotides: 8. The CDR3 is 14 amino acids. Germline V gives CDR1 WSHSY, CDR2 SAAADI. The CDR3 nucleotides read TGCGCCAGCAGCACCGGGACAGCGATCTATGGCTACACCTTC. This translates into CASSTGTAIYGYTF.

The rearrangement links TRBV5-6 to TRBJ2-7, with 9 nucleotides matching TRBD1. Germline V gene sequence: CDR1 SGHDT, CDR2 YYEEEE. With V trimmed by 0 bases and J by 4 bases, 2 bases remained unmatched. This CDR3 has 14 amino acids. For the CDR3, the DNA is TGTGCCAGCAGCTTGGAGACAGGGGGTTACGAGCAGTACTTC. Protein: CASSLETGGYEQYF.

The gene calls are TRBV6-4 and TRBJ1-1; the match to TRBD1 covers 9 bases. Germline V gene data show CDR1 as MRHNA and CDR2 as SNTAGT. Trimming cost V 1 base and J 4 bases; bases outside gene matches: 10. This CDR3 is built from 17 residues. The CDR3 protein is CASSDLRDRDPITEAFF. The CDR3 coding sequence is TGTGCCAGCAGTGACTTAAGGGACAGGGACCCGATCACTGAAGCTTTCTTT.

V gene TRBV14 combines with J gene TRBJ1-4, with TRBD1 identical over 8 bases. J gave up 11 bases and V 2 bases, and 4 bases lay outside the gene matches. Germline assignment: CDR1 SGHDN and CDR2 FVKESK. CDR3 length: 13 residues. The CDR3 loop is CASSQSGGGKLFF. The CDR3 coding sequence is TGTGCCAGCAGCCAATCAGGGGGCGGTAAACTGTTTTTT.

With respect to this clone: This CDR3 is also generated by other DNA sequences in the sample. The chain has TRBV6-5 and TRBJ2-5; 10 bases align to TRBD1. Germline loops: CDR1 MNHEY, CDR2 SVGAGI. The CDR3 totals 13 residues. V trimming: 6 bases; J trimming: 4 bases; junction bases outside the gene matches: 2. The CDR3 protein is CASRRTGGETQYF. CDR3 coding DNA: TGTGCCAGCAGGCGGACAGGGGGAGAGACCCAGTACTTC.

In this sample, this clone turned up a few times. The chain recombines TRBV30 with TRBJ1-6, with 8 bases aligning to TRBD1. V shed 3 bases, J shed 11 bases, and the junction held 9 bases outside the gene matches. The germline V gene encodes CDR1 GTSNPN and CDR2 SVGIG (reference sequence). This CDR3 contains 14 residues. In DNA, the CDR3 is TGTGCCTGGAGCCCCGACAGGGGTTGGACACCCCTCCACTTT. It encodes CAWSPDRGWTPLHF.

The J gene is TRBJ2-3, the V gene TRBV5-4; 8 nucleotides align to TRBD2. CDR3 length: 13 amino acids. Trimming took 0 bases from V and 15 from J; bases not matched to a gene: 9. Germline V gene sequence: CDR1 SGHNT, CDR2 YYREEE (reference sequence). The DNA for the CDR3 is TGTGCCAGCAGCTTGGATGGGGCGGGGGGCGAATATTTT. It specifies CASSLDGAGGEYF.

The rearrangement joins TRBV30 to TRBJ1-3, with a possible D match to TRBD1 (6 bases). Deletions cut 5 bases from V and 1 base from J, with 18 bases between. Germline-derived CDR1 and CDR2 are GTSNPN and SVGIG (reference sequence). The CDR3 spans 16 residues. CDR3 in DNA: TGTGCCTGGGATGAGGGGGTCGTTCCTTCTGGAAACACCATATATTTT. Its protein product is CAWDEGVVPSGNTIYF. The whole variable domain, remainder taken from reference TRBV30 and TRBJ1-3, is SQTIHQWPATLVQPVGSPLSLECTVEGTSNPNLYWYRQAAGRGLQLLFYSVGIGQISSEVPQNLSASRPQDRQFILSSKKLLLSDSGFYLCAWDEGVVPSGNTIYFGEGSWLTVV.

The V call is TRBV28, the J call TRBJ2-7; TRBD2 agrees at 9 bases. V was pared by 4 bases and J by 3 bases, with 4 bases of the junction left unmatched. Germline V gives CDR1 MDHEN, CDR2 SYDVKM. This CDR3 comprises 14 residues. CDR3 sequence reads: CASSSTAGGYEQYF. CDR3 DNA: TGTGCCAGCAGTTCGACAGCGGGGGGCTACGAGCAGTACTTC.

The chain joins TRBV28 to TRBJ2-1; D may be TRBD2 (5 bases). Germline V gene data show CDR1 as MDHEN and CDR2 as SYDVKM. CDR3 length: 12 residues. The V end lost 7 bases, the J end lost 7 bases, and 11 bases lay between the germline ends. CDR3 sequence reads: CASNGNMNEQFF. The CDR3 coding sequence is TGTGCCAGCAACGGGAACATGAATGAGCAGTTCTTC.

The CDR3 nucleotides read TGTGCCAGCAGCCCCCCGGGGGGGGGTGGGGTGTTCTTC. Translating it yields CASSPPGGGGVFF. The V and J genes are TRBV7-2 and TRBJ2-1; TRBD2 matches at 8 bases. The length of the CDR3 is 13 residues. The ends lost 5 bases at V and 15 bases at J; junction bases unmatched: 12. Germline V gives CDR1 SGHTA, CDR2 FQGNSA.

The chain recombines TRBV7-9 with TRBJ2-1, with 7 bases that match TRBD2. J lost 4 bases, V lost 8 bases, and 11 bases had no gene match. CDR1 SEHNR and CDR2 FQNEAQ come from the germline V gene (reference sequence). The CDR3 runs 15 residues. This CDR3 is CASPLGGEPYNEQFF. In DNA form, the CDR3 reads TGTGCCAGCCCCCTGGGGGGGGAACCTTACAATGAGCAGTTCTTC.

The genes are TRBV5-1 and TRBJ1-4; 9 bases are shared with TRBD1. V lost 4 bases, J lost 6 bases, and 4 bases stayed unmatched. The CDR3 is 14 amino acids. The germline gives CDR1 SGHRS, CDR2 YFSETQ. CDR3 DNA: TGCGCCAGCAGCGAGGGGACAGGGTATGAAAAACTGTTTTTT. This encodes CASSEGTGYEKLFF. Combining the CDR3 with reference TRBV5-1 and TRBJ1-4 gives the whole variable domain KAGVTQTPRYLIKTRGQQVTLSCSPISGHRSVSWYQQTPGQGLQFLFEYFSETQRNKGNFPGRFSGRQFSNSRSEMNVSTLELGDSALYLCASSEGTGYEKLFFGSGTQLSVL.

CDR3 in DNA: TGTGCCAGCAGCTCCGGACTAGCGGCGAACACCGGGGAGCTGTTTTTT. This sequence encodes CASSSGLAANTGELFF. This chain uses TRBV11-3 with TRBJ2-2, with 10 positions matching TRBD2. V shed 4 bases and J 0 bases; nucleotides not matched to a gene: 2. Germline V gives CDR1 SGHNT, CDR2 YENEEA. The CDR3 spans 16 residues. Full variable domain (missing parts from reference TRBV11-3 and TRBJ2-2): EAGVVQSPRYKIIEKKQPVAFWCNPISGHNTLYWYLQNLGQGPELLIRYENEEAVDDSQLPKDRFSAERLKGVDSTLKIQPAELGDSAVYLCASSSGLAANTGELFFGEGSRLTVL.

The rearrangement uses TRBV13 and TRBJ2-4; D gene uncertain. Germline CDR1 reads PRHDT; CDR2 reads FYEKMQ (reference sequence). There are 15 residues in the CDR3. Deletions cut 0 bases from V and 1 base from J, with 7 bases between. The CDR3 reads CASSLGRPAKNIQYF. The DNA for the CDR3 is TGTGCCAGCAGCTTAGGGCGGCCGGCCAAAAACATTCAGTACTTC.

A remark on this clone: Mismatch with germline at one junction end may stem from a read error. The chain employs TRBV14 and TRBJ1-2; no reliable D call. The CDR3 has 12 residues. The V gene's germline CDR1 is SGHDN and CDR2 FVKESK. CDR3 sequence: CASSQVPSPPFF. The CDR3 DNA follows: TGTGCCAGCAGCCAAGTTCCGAGTCCCCCCTTCTTC.

This chain uses TRBV9 with TRBJ2-1, with D unclear. CDR3 size: 13 residues. Germline assignment: CDR1 SGDLS and CDR2 YYNGEE. Trimming pared 4 bases from V and 6 bases from J, leaving 11 bases between. Here the CDR3 DNA reads TGTGCCAGCAGCTCAGCGTCACGCAATGAGCAGTTCTTC. Encoded protein: CASSSASRNEQFF.

Details on this clone: An end of the junction differs from the germline gene, which may be a read error. This sequence joins TRBV7-7 and TRBJ2-5; the match to TRBD2 covers 9 bases. The CDR3 is made up of 15 amino acids. Germline loops: CDR1 SSHAT, CDR2 FNYEAQ (reference sequence). The CDR3 here is CASSLREGPGETQYF. The CDR3 nucleotides read TGTGCTAGCAGCCTGCGGGAGGGCCCGGGGGAGACCCAGTACTTC.

This chain joins TRBV2 and TRBJ1-1, with a tentative D call TRBD1 (5 bases). The V gene lost 3 bases and the J gene lost 4 bases, with 15 bases spanning the gap. This CDR3 has 15 residues. Germline V lookup: CDR1 SNHLY, CDR2 FYNNEI. The CDR3 sequence: CASSDPFRVATEAFF. As DNA, the CDR3 is TGTGCCAGCAGTGATCCCTTCAGGGTGGCCACTGAAGCTTTCTTT.

Points on this clone: Germline is not matched at one junction end, which may reflect a read error. The chain carries TRBV7-7 and TRBJ2-1; D is perhaps TRBD2 (5 bases). CDR3 length equals 16 residues. Germline CDR1 SSHAT, CDR2 FNYEAQ (reference sequence). The CDR3 region is CASSFGRASSYNEQFF. The CDR3 nucleotides are TGTGCTAGCAGCTTTGGGCGGGCCAGCTCCTACAATGAGCAGTTCTTC.

The V call is TRBV6-6, the J call TRBJ1-5; D call uncertain. Germline V gene sequence: CDR1 MNHNY, CDR2 SVGAGI (reference sequence). Between the trimmed V and J ends, which lost 0 bases and 1 base, there was a span of 10 bases. The CDR3 extends over 16 amino acids. In nucleotides, the CDR3 is TGTGCCAGCAGTTACTCGGCCAGGTCCAGCAATCAGCCCCAGCATTTT. This encodes CASSYSARSSNQPQHF.